What follows are 32 T cell receptor beta chains derived from one specimen sequenced in a study of T cell responses to AZD1222 COVID-19 vaccine. TCRdb's table, derived via immunoSEQ multiplex PCR, lists solely in-frame clones and lacks some. The sample records approximately 79,000 clones, around 82% being singletons. This sample comprised peripheral blood, obtained 28 days after the second AZD1222 dose. These receptors were obtained from an adult who received the AZD1222 COVID-19 vaccine.

There are a few counts of this clone. The CDR3 DNA reads as TGTGCCAGCAGCCGCTTTGCAGGGGATCGGGGCTACACCTTC. Protein product: CASSRFAGDRGYTF. This chain links TRBV16 with TRBJ1-2, with a weak D call TRBD1 (6 bases). Germline values: CDR1 KGHSY, CDR2 FQNENV. CDR3 length equals 14 residues. V lost 4 bases and J lost 8, with 17 bases in between.

The chain links TRBV2 to TRBJ1-4; weak D call: TRBD1 (5 bases). Trimming shortened V by 4 bases and J by 2 bases, and 17 bases separated the two germline ends. Germline V gives CDR1 SNHLY, CDR2 FYNNEI. The length of the CDR3 is 17 residues. CDR3 protein: CASSGTGPAATNEKLFF. CDR3 DNA: TGTGCCAGCAGTGGGACGGGGCCCGCAGCGACTAATGAAAAACTGTTTTTT.

The rearrangement links TRBV4-1 to TRBJ1-1; perhaps TRBD1 as D (5 bases). The V end lost 0 bases, the J end lost 0 bases, and 17 bases lay between the germline ends. The CDR3 is 18 amino acids. Germline-derived CDR1 and CDR2 are MGHRA and YSYEKL. The CDR3 DNA follows: TGCGCCAGCAGCCAAGATCCCCAGGAGGGGATGATGAACACTGAAGCTTTCTTT. Amino acid sequence: CASSQDPQEGMMNTEAFF.

The chain joins TRBV28 to TRBJ1-2, with 7 bases identical to TRBD1. Germline CDR1 and CDR2: MDHEN and SYDVKM. This CDR3 region has 14 residues. J was trimmed by 3 bases and V by 5 bases; bases with no gene match: 6. CDR3 nucleotide sequence: TGTGCCAGCAGTCTATACACAGGGGACTATGGCTACACCTTC. Its translation: CASSLYTGDYGYTF.

V is TRBV12-3 or TRBV12-4 and J is TRBJ1-2; D is ambiguous. V gave up 5 bases and J gave up 8 bases, with 12 bases separating them. The CDR3 is 12 residues long. CDR3 DNA sequence: TGTGCCAGCAGTAGATACGGAACCGGCTACACCTTC. Translation gives CASSRYGTGYTF.

This clone was recorded only once. The V call is TRBV7-6, the J call TRBJ2-1; the D call may be TRBD1 or TRBD2 (5 bases each). The CDR3 loop spans 13 amino acids. Trimming took 0 bases from V and 6 from J, leaving 6 bases between them. In germline, CDR1 is SGHVS, CDR2 FNYEAQ. The CDR3 spells CASSLAGGNEQFF. The DNA for the CDR3 is TGTGCCAGCAGCTTAGCTGGGGGCAATGAGCAGTTCTTC.

Comments on this clone: The germline gene is not matched at one end of the junction; a read error may be the cause. The genes are TRBV7-6 and TRBJ2-6, with D unclear. The CDR3 spans 18 residues. Germline CDR1 reads SGHVS; CDR2 reads FNYEAQ. The CDR3 nucleotides read TGTGCCAGCAGCCCGTGTTTTGAATCTCCAAAGTCGGGCCAACGTCCTGATTTC. It encodes CASSPCFESPKSGQRPDF.

The chain recombines TRBV30 with TRBJ1-2, with unresolved D. V was clipped by 0 bases and J by 4 bases, with 9 bases between them. Germline V lookup: CDR1 GTSNPN, CDR2 SVGIG (reference sequence). The CDR3 loop spans 13 amino acids. The CDR3: CAWSVHPAYGYTF. The CDR3 bases are TGTGCCTGGAGTGTACATCCCGCCTATGGCTACACCTTC. The whole variable domain, filled in from reference TRBV30 and TRBJ1-2, reads SQTIHQWPATLVQPVGSPLSLECTVEGTSNPNLYWYRQAAGRGLQLLFYSVGIGQISSEVPQNLSASRPQDRQFILSSKKLLLSDSGFYLCAWSVHPAYGYTFGSGTRLTVV.

The chain employs TRBV27 and TRBJ2-5; D remains ambiguous. The V gene's germline CDR1 is MNHEY and CDR2 SMNVEV (reference sequence). The CDR3 is 15 amino acids. The V end lost 5 bases, the J end lost 1 base, and 14 bases lay between the germline ends. The DNA of the CDR3 is TGTGCCAGCAGTACAGAACTGGGGTCCCAAGAGACCCAGTACTTC. Protein: CASSTELGSQETQYF.

The chain recombines TRBV18 with TRBJ1-5, with TRBD1 matching over 9 bases. From germline, CDR1 is KGHSH and CDR2 LQKENI. The junction had 6 bases not matched to a gene; V was cut back by 4 bases and J by 2 bases. The CDR3 contains 16 residues. DNA for the CDR3: TGTGCCAGCTCACAACAGGGGGCGGTGGGCAATCAGCCCCAGCATTTT. Its protein is CASSQQGAVGNQPQHF.

The gene calls are TRBV19 and TRBJ2-3, with 11 bases aligning to TRBD2. Germline lookup yields CDR1 LNHDA and CDR2 SQIVND (reference sequence). CDR3 size: 17 residues. Germline trimming cut 5 bases from V and 4 bases from J; bases unmatched to any gene: 11. Here the CDR3 DNA reads TGTGCCAGTAGTGCCACCAGACTAGCGGGACGTCCAGATACGCAGTATTTT. This sequence encodes CASSATRLAGRPDTQYF. The full variable domain, rest sourced from reference TRBV19 and TRBJ2-3, is DGGITQSPKYLFRKEGQNVTLSCEQNLNHDAMYWYRQDPGQGLRLIYYSQIVNDFQKGDIAEGYSVSREKKESFPLTVTSAQKNPTAFYLCASSATRLAGRPDTQYFGPGTRLTVL.

This chain joins TRBV9 and TRBJ2-7; TRBD1 matches 7 bases. This CDR3 has 16 residues. V shed 4 bases and J 0 bases; nucleotides not matched to a gene: 10. Germline V gene sequence: CDR1 SGDLS, CDR2 YYNGEE. The CDR3 loop reads CASSPRQGSSSYEQYF. The CDR3 DNA sequence: TGTGCCAGCAGCCCCAGACAGGGTAGCAGCTCCTACGAGCAGTACTTC.

This sequence joins TRBV5-6 and TRBJ1-2; 7 nucleotides agree with TRBD1. The CDR3 sequence is 12 residues long. V trimming: 2 bases; J trimming: 11 bases; junction bases outside the gene matches: 6. Germline loops: CDR1 SGHDT, CDR2 YYEEEE. In nucleotides, the CDR3 is TGTGCCAGCAGCTTACTAGCAGGGGGTTACACCTTC. This sequence encodes CASSLLAGGYTF.

CDR3 sequence (DNA): TGTGCCAGCAGTATACAGAACCTCTACGAGCAGTACTTC. This codes for CASSIQNLYEQYF. The chain links TRBV12-3 or TRBV12-4 to TRBJ2-7; D call uncertain. V gave up 5 bases and J gave up 3 bases, with 11 bases separating them. The CDR3 sequence is 13 residues long.

This chain uses TRBV19 with TRBJ1-6; maybe TRBD1 (6 bases). Trimming removed 1 base from V and 10 bases from J, with 14 bases in between. This CDR3 contains 15 residues. Germline lookup yields CDR1 LNHDA and CDR2 SQIVND (reference sequence). The CDR3 DNA is TGTGCCAGTAGTATAGCTGGCAGGGGCGAATCACCCCTCCACTTT. Protein sequence: CASSIAGRGESPLHF.

The chain joins TRBV5-1 to TRBJ1-2; 7 bases fit TRBD1. Germline V gene data show CDR1 as SGHRS and CDR2 as YFSETQ. The CDR3 is made up of 12 amino acids. The trim removed 2 bases at V and 5 bases at J, leaving 0 bases unmatched. The DNA for the CDR3 is TGCGCCAGCAGCTTACAGGGGTATGGCTACACCTTC. This codes for CASSLQGYGYTF.

This chain joins TRBV12-5 and TRBJ2-2; D is uncertain. V was cut by 7 bases and J by 5 bases, with 11 bases left in between. The CDR3 loop spans 13 amino acids. Germline assignment: CDR1 LGHNT and CDR2 FRNRAP. The CDR3 reads CASAVANTGELFF. The CDR3 region has the DNA TGTGCTAGTGCCGTAGCTAATACCGGGGAGCTGTTTTTT.

In its sample, this clone was seen once. The chain has TRBV6-5 and TRBJ2-7; maybe TRBD1 (5 bases). Trimming shortened V by 5 bases and J by 5 bases, and 16 bases separated the two germline ends. Germline CDR1 reads MNHEY; CDR2 reads SVGAGI. This CDR3 spans 14 amino acids. The CDR3 sequence: CASSKRQIAHEQYF. The CDR3 bases are TGTGCCAGCAGTAAACGACAGATAGCCCACGAGCAGTACTTC.

The rearrangement uses TRBV19 and TRBJ2-5; no firm D call. The CDR3 spans 14 residues. CDR1 is LNHDA and CDR2 is SQIVND in the germline V gene (reference sequence). V lost 5 bases and J 5 bases, leaving 15 bases between the germline ends. In DNA form, the CDR3 reads TGTGCCAGTAGTTCCCGGACCCTATGGGAGACCCAGTACTTC. Translating it yields CASSSRTLWETQYF.

V is TRBV7-2 and J is TRBJ2-3; weak D call: TRBD2 (5 bases). Trimming took off 0 bases at V and 3 bases at J, with 10 bases between the two ends. In germline, CDR1 is SGHTA, CDR2 FQGNSA. The CDR3 contains 15 residues. The CDR3 DNA sequence: TGTGCCAGCAGCTTAGCGCCAGCGGTAACAGATACGCAGTATTTT. The encoded protein is CASSLAPAVTDTQYF. Drawing the rest from reference TRBV7-2 and TRBJ2-3, the complete variable domain is GAGVSQSPSNKVTEKGKDVELRCDPISGHTALYWYRQSLGQGLEFLIYFQGNSAPDKSGLPSDRFSAERTGGSVSTLTIQRTQQEDSAVYLCASSLAPAVTDTQYFGPGTRLTVL.

CDR3 DNA sequence: TGTGCCAGCAGCCAAGACTGGCTAGCAGATACGCAGTATTTT. This sequence encodes CASSQDWLADTQYF. The genes are TRBV4-2 and TRBJ2-3; the D is unclear. In germline, CDR1 is LGHNA, CDR2 YNFKEQ. Trimming shortened V by 0 bases and J by 4 bases, and 8 bases separated the two germline ends. This CDR3 has 14 amino acids.

V usage is TRBV5-6 and J usage is TRBJ2-5; 8 bases match TRBD1. V lost 2 bases to trimming and J lost 5 bases; unmatched junction nucleotides: 8. CDR3 length equals 15 residues. The germline V gene encodes CDR1 SGHDT and CDR2 YYEEEE. The CDR3 region has the DNA TGTGCCAGCAGCTTCTACGCAGGGGGCGCCGAGACCCAGTACTTC. Protein sequence: CASSFYAGGAETQYF.

The chain is built from TRBV2 and TRBJ1-5, with D possibly being TRBD1 (6 bases). Trimming shortened V by 7 bases and J by 7 bases, and 14 bases separated the two germline ends. The CDR3 spans 13 residues. Germline assignment: CDR1 SNHLY and CDR2 FYNNEI. CDR3 DNA sequence: TGTGCCAGCATGCTGGGGGCTGGGCAGCCCCAGCATTTT. Its translation: CASMLGAGQPQHF.

This clone has a single count. The chain uses TRBV28 and TRBJ1-2, with D unresolved. V dropped 3 bases and J dropped 8 bases, with 10 bases sitting between them. This CDR3 region has 12 residues. The germline V gene encodes CDR1 MDHEN and CDR2 SYDVKM. CDR3 in DNA: TGTGCCAGCAGTTTGGCCGACGGAGGCTACACCTTC. The encoded protein is CASSLADGGYTF.

V gene TRBV28 combines with J gene TRBJ2-7; 7 nucleotides agree with TRBD2. V lost 0 bases and J lost 3; bases outside the gene matches: 8. Germline lookup yields CDR1 MDHEN and CDR2 SYDVKM. The CDR3 loop spans 16 amino acids. The CDR3 here is CASSLWAGAGDYEQYF. The CDR3 nucleotides read TGTGCCAGCAGTTTATGGGCCGGGGCGGGGGACTACGAGCAGTACTTC.

The chain is built from TRBV2 and TRBJ1-5; no definite D call. The germline gives CDR1 SNHLY, CDR2 FYNNEI. The CDR3 runs 13 residues. Trimming removed 7 bases at V and 3 bases at J, with 10 bases between. The CDR3 spells CASTDSYNQPQHF. The CDR3 nucleotides are TGTGCCAGCACGGACTCGTACAATCAGCCCCAGCATTTT.

This clone has a single count. The chain has TRBV5-4 and TRBJ2-5, with 8 bases identical to TRBD2. CDR3 length equals 14 residues. Germline V gene lookup returns CDR1 SGHNT and CDR2 YYREEE (reference sequence). The J segment lost 3 bases and the V segment lost 2 bases, leaving 3 bases of the junction unmatched. The CDR3 bases are TGTGCCAGCAGCTTAACTAGCGGAGAAGAGACCCAGTACTTC. Residues: CASSLTSGEETQYF.

The chain recombines TRBV2 with TRBJ2-7; tentatively, D is TRBD2 (6 bases). Germline CDR1 is SNHLY and CDR2 is FYNNEI. This CDR3 is 13 amino acids long. Deletions cut 3 bases from V and 6 bases from J, with 12 bases between. As DNA, the CDR3 is TGTGCCAGCAGTGATGGCAGGAGGGGCGAGCAGTACTTC. Protein sequence: CASSDGRRGEQYF.

This chain connects TRBV4-2 to TRBJ1-5; D is ambiguous. Trimming pared 2 bases from V and 0 bases from J, leaving 11 bases between. Germline V lookup: CDR1 LGHNA, CDR2 YNFKEQ. The CDR3 consists of 16 residues. In nucleotides, the CDR3 is TGTGCCAGCAGCCAAACGGCGTCAGATAGCAATCAGCCCCAGCATTTT. Translation gives CASSQTASDSNQPQHF.

The chain recombines TRBV9 with TRBJ1-2; 8 bases line up with TRBD1. This CDR3 is 16 amino acids long. CDR1 is SGDLS, CDR2 YYNGEE, per germline. J gave up 0 bases and V 3 bases, and 7 bases lay outside the gene matches. CDR3: CASSAIGQGANYGYTF. CDR3 bases: TGTGCCAGCAGCGCCATAGGACAGGGAGCTAACTATGGCTACACCTTC.

The V and J genes are TRBV5-1 and TRBJ2-7, with 9 nucleotides matching TRBD2. The CDR3 is 13 amino acids. J gave up 7 bases and V 0 bases, and 2 bases lay outside the gene matches. Germline values: CDR1 SGHRS, CDR2 YFSETQ. The CDR3 loop is CASSLVAGEEQYF. The CDR3 DNA reads as TGCGCCAGCAGCTTGGTAGCGGGAGAGGAGCAGTACTTC. The variable domain in full, completed from reference TRBV5-1 and TRBJ2-7, reads KAGVTQTPRYLIKTRGQQVTLSCSPISGHRSVSWYQQTPGQGLQFLFEYFSETQRNKGNFPGRFSGRQFSNSRSEMNVSTLELGDSALYLCASSLVAGEEQYFGPGTRLTVT.

There are a few counts of this clone. The CDR3 here is CAWEPGLYGYTF. CDR3 bases: TGTGCCTGGGAGCCCGGGCTCTATGGCTACACCTTC. The rearrangement uses TRBV30 and TRBJ1-2, with no clear D. V was clipped by 5 bases and J by 4 bases, with 11 bases between them. Looked up from germline, CDR1 is GTSNPN and CDR2 is SVGIG (reference sequence). The CDR3 runs to 12 residues.